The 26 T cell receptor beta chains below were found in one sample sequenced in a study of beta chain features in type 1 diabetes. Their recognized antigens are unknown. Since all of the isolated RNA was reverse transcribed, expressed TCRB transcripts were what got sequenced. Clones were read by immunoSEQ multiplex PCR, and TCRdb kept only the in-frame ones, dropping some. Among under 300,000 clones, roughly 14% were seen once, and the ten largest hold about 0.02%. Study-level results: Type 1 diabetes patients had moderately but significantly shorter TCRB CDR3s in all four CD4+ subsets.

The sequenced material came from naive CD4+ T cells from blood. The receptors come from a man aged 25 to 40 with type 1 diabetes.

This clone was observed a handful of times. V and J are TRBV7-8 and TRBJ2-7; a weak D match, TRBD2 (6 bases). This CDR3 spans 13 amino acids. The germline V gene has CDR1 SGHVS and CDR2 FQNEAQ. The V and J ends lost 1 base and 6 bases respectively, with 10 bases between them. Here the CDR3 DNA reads TGTGCCAGCAGCTTAGAGGAGGAGGGCGAGCAGTACTTC. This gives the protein CASSLEEEGEQYF.

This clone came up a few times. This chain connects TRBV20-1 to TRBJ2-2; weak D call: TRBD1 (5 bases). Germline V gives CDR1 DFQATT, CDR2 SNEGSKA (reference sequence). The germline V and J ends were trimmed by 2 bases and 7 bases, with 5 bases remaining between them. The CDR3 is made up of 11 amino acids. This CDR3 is CSARQGGELFF. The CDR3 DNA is TGCAGTGCTAGACAGGGCGGGGAGCTGTTTTTT.

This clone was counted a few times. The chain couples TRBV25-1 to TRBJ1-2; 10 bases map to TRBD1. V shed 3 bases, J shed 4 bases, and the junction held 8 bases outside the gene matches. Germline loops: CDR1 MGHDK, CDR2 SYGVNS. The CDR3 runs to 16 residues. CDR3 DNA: TGTGCCAGCAGTGATCACAGGACAGGGGGGGCCTATGGCTACACCTTC. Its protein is CASSDHRTGGAYGYTF.

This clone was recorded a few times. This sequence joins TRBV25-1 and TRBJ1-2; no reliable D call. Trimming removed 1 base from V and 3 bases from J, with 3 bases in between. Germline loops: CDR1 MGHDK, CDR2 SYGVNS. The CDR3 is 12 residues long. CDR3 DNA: TGTGCCAGCAGTGAATCCTACTATGGCTACACCTTC. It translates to CASSESYYGYTF.

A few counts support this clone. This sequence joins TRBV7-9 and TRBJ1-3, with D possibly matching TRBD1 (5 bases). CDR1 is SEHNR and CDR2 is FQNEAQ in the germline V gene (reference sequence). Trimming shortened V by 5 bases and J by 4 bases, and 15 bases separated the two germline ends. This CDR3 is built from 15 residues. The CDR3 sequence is CASSPLGGGGNTIYF. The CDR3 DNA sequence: TGTGCCAGCAGCCCCCTCGGGGGAGGGGGAAACACCATATATTTT.

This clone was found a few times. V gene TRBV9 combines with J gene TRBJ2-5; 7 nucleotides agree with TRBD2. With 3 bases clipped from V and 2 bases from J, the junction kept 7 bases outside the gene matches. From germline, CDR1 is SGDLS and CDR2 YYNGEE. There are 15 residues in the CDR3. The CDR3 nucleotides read TGTGCCAGCAGCGCTACCGGGACTATACAAGAGACCCAGTACTTC. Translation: CASSATGTIQETQYF.

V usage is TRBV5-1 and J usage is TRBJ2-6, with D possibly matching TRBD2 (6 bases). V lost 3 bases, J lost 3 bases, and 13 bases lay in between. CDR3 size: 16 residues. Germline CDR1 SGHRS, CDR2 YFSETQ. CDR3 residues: CASSWPTSSGANVLTF. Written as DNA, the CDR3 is TGCGCCAGCAGCTGGCCGACTAGTAGTGGGGCCAACGTCCTGACTTTC.

The CDR3 reads CSAPLAGGLDEQFF. Written as DNA, the CDR3 is TGCAGCGCCCCCCTAGCGGGAGGGCTCGATGAGCAGTTCTTC. The rearrangement joins TRBV29-1 to TRBJ2-1; 12 positions match TRBD2. Germline CDR1 SQVTM, CDR2 ANQGSEA. The CDR3 sequence is 14 residues long. V lost 7 bases and J lost 8; bases outside the gene matches: 9.

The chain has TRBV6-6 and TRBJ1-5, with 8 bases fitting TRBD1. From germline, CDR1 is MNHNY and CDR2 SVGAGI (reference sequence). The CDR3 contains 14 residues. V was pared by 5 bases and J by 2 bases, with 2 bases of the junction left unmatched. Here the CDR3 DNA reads TGTGCCAGCAGTCAGGGACAGGGCAATCAGCCCCAGCATTTT. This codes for CASSQGQGNQPQHF.

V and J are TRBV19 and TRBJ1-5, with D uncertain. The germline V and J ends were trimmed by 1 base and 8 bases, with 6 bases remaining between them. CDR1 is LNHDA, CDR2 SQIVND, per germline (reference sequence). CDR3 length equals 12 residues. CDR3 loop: CASSIAGKPQHF. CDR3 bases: TGTGCCAGTAGTATAGCGGGGAAGCCCCAGCATTTT.

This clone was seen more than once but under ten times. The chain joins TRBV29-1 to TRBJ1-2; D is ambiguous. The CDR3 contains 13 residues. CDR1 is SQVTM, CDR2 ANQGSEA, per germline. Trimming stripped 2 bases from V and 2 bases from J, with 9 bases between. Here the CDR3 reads CSVEFTQNYGYTF. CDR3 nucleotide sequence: TGCAGCGTTGAATTCACGCAGAACTATGGCTACACCTTC.

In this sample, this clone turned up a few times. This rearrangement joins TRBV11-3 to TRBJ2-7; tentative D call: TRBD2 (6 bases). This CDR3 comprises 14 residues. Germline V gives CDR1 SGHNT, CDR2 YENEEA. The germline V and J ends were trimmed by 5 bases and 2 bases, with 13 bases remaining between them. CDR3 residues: CASSPAGSPYEQYF. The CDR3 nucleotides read TGTGCCAGCAGCCCAGCGGGTTCCCCCTACGAGCAGTACTTC.

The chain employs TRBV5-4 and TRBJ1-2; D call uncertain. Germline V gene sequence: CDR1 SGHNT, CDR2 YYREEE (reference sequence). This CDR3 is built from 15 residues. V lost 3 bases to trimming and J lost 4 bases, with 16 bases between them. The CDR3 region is CASSYADFVRYGYTF. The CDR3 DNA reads TGTGCCAGCAGCTACGCAGACTTTGTCCGCTATGGCTACACCTTC.

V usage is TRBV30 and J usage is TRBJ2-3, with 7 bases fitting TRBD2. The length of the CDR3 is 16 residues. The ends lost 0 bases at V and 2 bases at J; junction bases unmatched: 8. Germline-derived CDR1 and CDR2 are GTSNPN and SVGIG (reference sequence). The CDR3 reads CAWSVGASGYTDTQYF. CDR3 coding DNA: TGTGCCTGGAGTGTAGGCGCTAGCGGATACACAGATACGCAGTATTTT.

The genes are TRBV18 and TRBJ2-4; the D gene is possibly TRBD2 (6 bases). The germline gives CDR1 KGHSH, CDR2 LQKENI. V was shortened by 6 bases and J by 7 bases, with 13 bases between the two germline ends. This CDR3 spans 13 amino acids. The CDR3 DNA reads TGTGCCAGCTCCCAATCGGAGGGGAACATTCAGTACTTC. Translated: CASSQSEGNIQYF.

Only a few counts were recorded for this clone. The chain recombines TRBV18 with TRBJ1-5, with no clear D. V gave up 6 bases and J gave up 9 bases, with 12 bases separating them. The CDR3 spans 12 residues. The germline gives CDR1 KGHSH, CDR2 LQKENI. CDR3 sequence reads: CASSTRGGPQHF. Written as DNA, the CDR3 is TGTGCCAGCTCGACCCGGGGTGGGCCCCAGCATTTT.

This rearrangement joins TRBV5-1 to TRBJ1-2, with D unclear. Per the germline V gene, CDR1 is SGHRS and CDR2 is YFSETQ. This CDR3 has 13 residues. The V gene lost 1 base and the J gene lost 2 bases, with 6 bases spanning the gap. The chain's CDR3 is CASSLLQNYGYTF. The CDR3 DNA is TGCGCCAGCAGCTTGTTACAAAACTATGGCTACACCTTC.

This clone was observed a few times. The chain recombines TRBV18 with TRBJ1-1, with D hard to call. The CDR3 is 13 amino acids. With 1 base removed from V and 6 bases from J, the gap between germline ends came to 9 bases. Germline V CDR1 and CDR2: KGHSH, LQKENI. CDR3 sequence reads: CASSPLEAAEAFF. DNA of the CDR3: TGTGCCAGCTCACCACTAGAGGCGGCTGAAGCTTTCTTT.

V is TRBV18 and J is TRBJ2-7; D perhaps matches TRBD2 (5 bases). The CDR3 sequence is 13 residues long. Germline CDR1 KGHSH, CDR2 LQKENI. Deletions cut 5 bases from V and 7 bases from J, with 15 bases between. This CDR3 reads CASSDYLSLEQYF. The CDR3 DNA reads TGTGCCAGCTCAGACTACTTGAGTTTGGAGCAGTACTTC.

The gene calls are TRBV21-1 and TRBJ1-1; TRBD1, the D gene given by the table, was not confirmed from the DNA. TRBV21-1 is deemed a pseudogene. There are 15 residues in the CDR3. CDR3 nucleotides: TGTGCCAGCAGCCTAGGGACAGGGGAGGACACTGAAGCTTTCTTT. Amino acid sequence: CASSLGTGEDTEAFF.

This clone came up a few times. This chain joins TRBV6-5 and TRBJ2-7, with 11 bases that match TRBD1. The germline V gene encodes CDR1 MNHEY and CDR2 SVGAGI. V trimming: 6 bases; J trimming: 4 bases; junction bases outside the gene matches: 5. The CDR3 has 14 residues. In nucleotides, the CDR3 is TGTGCCAGCAGGGGCGGACAGGGGGCATACGAGCAGTACTTC. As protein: CASRGGQGAYEQYF.

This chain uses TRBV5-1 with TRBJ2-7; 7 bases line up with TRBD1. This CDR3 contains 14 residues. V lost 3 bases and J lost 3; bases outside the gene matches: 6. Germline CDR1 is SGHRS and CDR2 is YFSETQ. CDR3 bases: TGCGCCAGCAGCTCATCCGGGACAGTCTACGAGCAGTACTTC. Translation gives CASSSSGTVYEQYF.

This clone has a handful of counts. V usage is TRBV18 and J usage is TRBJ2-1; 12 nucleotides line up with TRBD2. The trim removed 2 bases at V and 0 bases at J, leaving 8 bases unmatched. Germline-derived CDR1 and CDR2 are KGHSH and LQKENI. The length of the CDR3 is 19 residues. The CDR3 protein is CASSPVPSGGGSSYNEQFF. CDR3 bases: TGTGCCAGCTCACCAGTTCCTAGCGGGGGGGGAAGCTCCTACAATGAGCAGTTCTTC.

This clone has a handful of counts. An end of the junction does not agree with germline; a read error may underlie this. CDR3 sequence reads: CASSLRPMDSSF. CDR3 coding DNA: TGTGCCAGCAGTCTAAGACCCATGGACAGCTCGTTC. The chain recombines TRBV28 with TRBJ1-2, with D maybe TRBD1 (6 bases). The germline V gene encodes CDR1 MDHEN and CDR2 SYDVKM. This CDR3 has 12 residues.

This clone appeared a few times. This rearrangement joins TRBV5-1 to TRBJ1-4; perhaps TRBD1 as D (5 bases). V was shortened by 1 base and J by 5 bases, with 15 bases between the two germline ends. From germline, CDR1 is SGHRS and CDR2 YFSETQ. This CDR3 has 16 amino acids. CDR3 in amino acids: CASSLIRAGPNEKLFF. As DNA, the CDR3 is TGCGCCAGCAGCTTGATTAGGGCAGGGCCAAATGAAAAACTGTTTTTT.

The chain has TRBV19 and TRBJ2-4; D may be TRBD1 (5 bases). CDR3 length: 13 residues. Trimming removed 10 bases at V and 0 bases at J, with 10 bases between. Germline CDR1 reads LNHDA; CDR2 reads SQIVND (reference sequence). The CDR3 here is CATWGTAKNIQYF. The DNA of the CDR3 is TGTGCCACTTGGGGCACAGCCAAAAACATTCAGTACTTC.